Reported below is one T cell receptor beta chain. The data derive from a study of cytomegalovirus exposure and HLA in healthy donors. Background on the study: From some 180 million T cells, an earlier analysis saw 100 million to 140 million unique TCR beta sequences. Falling in the Caucasian-associated ancestry cluster were about 80% of around 370 genotyped donors.

V gave up 7 bases and J gave up 6 bases; unmatched junction bases: 10. This CDR3 has 14 amino acids. Germline assignment: CDR1 MNHEY and CDR2 SVGAGI. 13 Jbeta primers and 60 Vbeta primers were used for the PCR. Method: immunoSEQ multiplex PCR; TCRdb's copy keeps in-frame clones and lacks some. The table gives approximately 110,000 clones; the top ten clones make up approximately 6.2% of it. The TCR sequence derives from a man aged 40-49 years in good health and CMV-seropositive. The sequenced sample was PBMCs. V and J are TRBV6-5 and TRBJ2-7, with 9 bases that match TRBD1. The CDR3 spells CASNAWRDRAEQYF. As DNA, the CDR3 is TGTGCCAGCAACGCGTGGCGGGACAGGGCCGAGCAGTACTTC.